The text below deals with one T cell receptor (beta chain). What it binds is not known. Positive selection with magnetic beads achieved the isolation of CD4+ and CD8+ cells, followed by a flow cytometry check of purity. The germline CDR1 and CDR2 sequences are MNHEY and SMNVEV (reference sequence). The CDR3 spans 13 residues. V was pared by 4 bases and J by 4 bases, with 11 bases between. The record originates from a study of somatic mutations in cytotoxic T cells in rheumatoid arthritis. At the level of the study: Several of the V beta antibody-stained T-cell populations were flow-sorted at nearly 100% purity; V beta1+ cells were among them and were sequenced for TCRB.

Findings and caveats of the study: Patients with rheumatoid arthritis, but not healthy controls, had CD8+ clonality that increased with age.

TCRdb's copy holds only in-frame clones and misses some; the assay was immunoSEQ multiplex PCR. The sample lists about 25,000 clones; around 74% were seen once. The TCR comes from a woman younger than 30 in good health. The specimen sequenced was CD8+ T cells sorted from blood. The gene calls are TRBV27 and TRBJ2-7; no clear D. CDR3 amino acids: CASSYTKGYEQYF. Written as DNA, the CDR3 is TGTGCCAGCAGTTACACAAAGGGTTACGAGCAGTACTTC.